Presented here are 10 T cell receptor beta chains from one specimen sequenced in a study of T cell repertoires in cytomegalovirus infection. TCRdb analysed the reads with MiXCR anew, one entry per CDR3 protein. The data contain a few hundred thousand distinct CDR3 sequences, more than 8% of them singletons. Sequencing used PBMCs. All receptors come from a human donor in good health (CMV status not recorded). Some clones in this sample may be carry-over from other donors' samples.

The J gene is TRBJ1-1, the V gene TRBV7-6; the D is unclear. CDR1 and CDR2 from the germline V gene are SGHVS and FNYEAQ. This CDR3 is built from 13 residues. The germline V and J ends were trimmed by 4 bases and 4 bases, with 10 bases remaining between them. CDR3 residues: CASSSTPGTEAFF. Here the CDR3 DNA reads TGTGCCAGCAGCTCCACGCCCGGCACTGAAGCTTTCTTT.

Turning to this clonotype: An end of the junction differs from the germline gene, which may be a read error. This chain uses TRBV11-2 with TRBJ2-7; TRBD2 matches 9 bases. Germline V gene lookup returns CDR1 SGHAT and CDR2 FQNNGV. This CDR3 region has 15 residues. The CDR3 DNA follows: TGTGCCAGCAGCTTAGTGGCGGGGGGGCCCTCCCAGCACTACTTC. Translated: CASSLVAGGPSQHYF.

This clonotype showed up many times. The chain recombines TRBV19 with TRBJ2-4; possible D gene TRBD1, 5 bases. The CDR3 sequence is 13 residues long. Germline CDR1 reads LNHDA; CDR2 reads SQIVND (reference sequence). Trimming stripped 3 bases from V and 5 bases from J, with 8 bases between. The CDR3 loop is CASSISRENIQYF. In DNA, the CDR3 is TGTGCCAGTAGTATCTCCAGGGAAAACATTCAGTACTTC.

The sample holds a few counts of this clonotype. This chain connects TRBV19 to TRBJ2-7; D might be TRBD1 (5 bases). CDR3 length equals 16 residues. V gave up 3 bases and J gave up 4 bases, with 19 bases separating them. From germline, CDR1 is LNHDA and CDR2 SQIVND (reference sequence). As DNA, the CDR3 is TGTGCCAGTAGTATGGAAGGGGCCGCGGCGACTTACGAGCAGTACTTC. Protein: CASSMEGAAATYEQYF.

The chain carries TRBV12-3 or TRBV12-4 and TRBJ2-7; D is unclear. This CDR3 comprises 13 residues. V lost 5 bases and J 0 bases, leaving 8 bases between the germline ends. This CDR3 is CASSAPSSYEQYF. CDR3 nucleotides: TGTGCCAGCAGTGCACCGAGCTCCTACGAGCAGTACTTC.

To note about this clonotype: The conserved phenylalanine or tryptophan is not found at the CDR3 terminus, so this likely reflects a read error. The chain combines TRBV6-2 or TRBV6-3 with TRBJ1-2; D call uncertain. Trimming removed 2 bases from V and 3 bases from J, with 1 base in between. CDR3 size: 11 residues. Germline CDR1 reads MNHEY; CDR2 reads SVGEGT. The CDR3 here is CASSYDYGYTS. For the CDR3, the DNA is TGTGCCAGCAGTTACGACTATGGCTACACCTCC.

J is TRBJ2-4 and V is TRBV6-6; D not resolved. Per the germline V gene, CDR1 is MNHNY and CDR2 is SVGAGI (reference sequence). Trimming removed 6 bases from V and 1 base from J, with 7 bases in between. The CDR3 runs 13 residues. The CDR3: CASSSRAKNIQYF. The CDR3 coding sequence is TGTGCCAGCAGCTCCAGGGCCAAAAACATTCAGTACTTC.

This clonotype has at least ten counts. The gene calls are TRBV12-3 or TRBV12-4 and TRBJ1-5, with 11 positions matching TRBD1. The CDR3 covers 13 residues. V lost 6 bases, J lost 6 bases, and 1 base stayed unmatched. CDR3 in DNA: TGTGCCAGCAGAGGGACAGGGGGTCAGCCCCAGCATTTT. This gives the protein CASRGTGGQPQHF.

The CDR3 DNA follows: TGTGCCAGCAGTTCGTTACAGGGTCCCGGGGAGCTGTTTTTT. Its translation is CASSSLQGPGELFF. V and J are TRBV6-5 and TRBJ2-2, with a possible D match to TRBD1 (6 bases). Trimming took 4 bases from V and 6 from J, leaving 12 bases between them. This CDR3 contains 14 residues. Per germline, CDR1 MNHEY and CDR2 SVGAGI.

This clonotype was recorded at least ten times. CDR3 DNA sequence: TGTGCCAGCAGCAGCGGACAGGGCGGAGGGGAAAAACTGTTTTTT. It codes for CASSSGQGGGEKLFF. The gene calls are TRBV7-9 and TRBJ1-4, with 8 bases lining up with TRBD1. CDR3 length: 15 amino acids. CDR1 is SEHNR and CDR2 is FQNEAQ in the germline V gene (reference sequence). Germline trimming cut 5 bases from V and 8 bases from J; bases unmatched to any gene: 10.